The 28 T cell receptor beta chains in this list originate from one sample, sequenced in a study of blood T cell repertoires in COVID-19. TCRdb keeps only in-frame clones here, not all; method: immunoSEQ multiplex PCR. The sample holds under 80,000 clones, roughly 77% seen once. The sequencing input was peripheral blood. The source is a human donor in a cohort sampled during active COVID-19.

The V call is TRBV7-3, the J call TRBJ2-2; TRBD2 aligns across 7 bases. CDR3 length: 15 residues. The trim removed 5 bases at V and 6 bases at J, leaving 9 bases unmatched. Per germline, CDR1 SGHTA and CDR2 FQGTGA. This chain's CDR3 is CASSPGVGRAGELFF. The CDR3 DNA is TGTGCCAGCAGCCCAGGAGTGGGGAGGGCCGGGGAGCTGTTTTTT.

This chain connects TRBV6-2 or TRBV6-3 to TRBJ2-3; a possible D gene is TRBD2 (5 bases). Trimming cost V 6 bases and J 11 bases, with 18 bases left between them. Germline-derived CDR1 and CDR2 are MNHEY and SVGEGT. This CDR3 comprises 13 residues. The CDR3 nucleotides read TGTGCCAGCAGCCCCACTCCGGCCGCGGGGCAGTATTTT. Translating gives CASSPTPAAGQYF.

This chain uses TRBV5-1 with TRBJ1-4; 9 bases are shared with TRBD1. The CDR3 extends over 15 amino acids. V lost 0 bases, J lost 10 bases, and 7 bases stayed unmatched. In germline, CDR1 is SGHRS, CDR2 YFSETQ. CDR3 residues: CASSLGDRERGKLFF. The CDR3 DNA is TGCGCCAGCAGCTTGGGGGACAGGGAACGTGGAAAACTGTTTTTT.

This chain connects TRBV10-3 to TRBJ2-7; 7 bases line up with TRBD2. After removal of 2 bases from V and 2 bases from J, the junction contained 9 bases not matched to a gene. This CDR3 is built from 16 residues. Germline CDR1 ENHRY, CDR2 SYGVKD. The CDR3 region is CAISEGEGRLAYEQYF. CDR3 coding DNA: TGTGCCATCAGTGAGGGGGAGGGCAGGCTTGCCTACGAGCAGTACTTC.

This chain uses TRBV12-3 or TRBV12-4 with TRBJ2-3, with D perhaps matching TRBD1 (6 bases). The CDR3 consists of 13 residues. Trimming left V 7 bases short and J 3 bases short, with 11 bases between. CDR3 DNA sequence: TGTGCCAGCACCGCGACAGGAACAGATACGCAGTATTTT. As protein: CASTATGTDTQYF.

This rearrangement joins TRBV28 to TRBJ1-2; the match to TRBD1 covers 7 bases. The germline V gene has CDR1 MDHEN and CDR2 SYDVKM. The CDR3 is 16 amino acids. V lost 5 bases, J lost 3 bases, and 12 bases stayed unmatched. CDR3 region: CASSGSLDRDDYGYTF. Here the CDR3 DNA reads TGTGCCAGCAGTGGATCTTTAGACAGGGATGACTATGGCTACACCTTC.

The chain links TRBV5-1 to TRBJ2-3; TRBD2 aligns across 8 bases. V was pared by 0 bases and J by 0 bases, with 9 bases of the junction left unmatched. This CDR3 contains 18 residues. CDR1 SGHRS and CDR2 YFSETQ come from the germline V gene. This CDR3 reads CASSLVPSGWGSTDTQYF. The CDR3 DNA sequence: TGCGCCAGCAGCTTGGTCCCTAGCGGGTGGGGAAGCACAGATACGCAGTATTTT.

The V gene is TRBV9, the J gene TRBJ2-1; 7 bases are shared with TRBD1. The CDR3 length is 15 residues. The V gene end was trimmed by 1 base and the J gene end by 3 bases; junction bases not matched to a gene: 4. From germline, CDR1 is SGDLS and CDR2 YYNGEE. CDR3 amino acids: CASSVSAGGYNEQFF. The CDR3, as DNA: TGTGCCAGCAGCGTATCGGCAGGGGGCTACAATGAGCAGTTCTTC.

The chain carries TRBV6-1 and TRBJ2-5; TRBD2 matches 11 bases. The V gene end was trimmed by 2 bases and the J gene end by 1 base; junction bases not matched to a gene: 0. The CDR3 contains 15 residues. Germline V CDR1 and CDR2: MNHNS, SASEGT. The CDR3: CASSETSGSQETQYF. The CDR3 coding sequence is TGTGCCAGCAGTGAAACTAGCGGGAGCCAAGAGACCCAGTACTTC.

This chain joins TRBV19 and TRBJ2-7; 14 nucleotides agree with TRBD2. Germline CDR1 is LNHDA and CDR2 is SQIVND (reference sequence). J lost 6 bases, V lost 5 bases, and 9 bases had no gene match. This CDR3 has 16 amino acids. CDR3 in DNA: TGTGCCAGTAGTTCTCCCGGGACTAGCGGGAGAGGCGAGCAGTACTTC. Translating it yields CASSSPGTSGRGEQYF. The complete variable domain, with remaining parts taken from reference TRBV19 and TRBJ2-7, reads DGGITQSPKYLFRKEGQNVTLSCEQNLNHDAMYWYRQDPGQGLRLIYYSQIVNDFQKGDIAEGYSVSREKKESFPLTVTSAQKNPTAFYLCASSSPGTSGRGEQYFGPGTRLTVT.

The chain has TRBV23-1 and TRBJ1-1; TRBD1 is a possible D gene (5 bases). TRBV23-1 is reported as an ORF; its role is uncertain. The CDR3 loop spans 15 amino acids. Trimming shortened V by 3 bases and J by 1 base, and 12 bases separated the two germline ends. The CDR3 nucleotides read TGCGCCAGCAGTCATGGGGGACTTACGAACACTGAAGCTTTCTTT. It is translated as CASSHGGLTNTEAFF.

This clone was found a few times. The V and J genes are TRBV28 and TRBJ1-5; D unclear. The V gene's germline CDR1 is MDHEN and CDR2 SYDVKM. This CDR3 is 16 amino acids long. The germline V and J ends were trimmed by 5 bases and 7 bases, with 21 bases remaining between them. The CDR3 reads CASSLPRNAMQQPQHF. The CDR3 nucleotides read TGTGCCAGCAGTCTCCCTCGAAACGCCATGCAGCAGCCCCAGCATTTT.

Only one count was recorded for this clone. The V call is TRBV19, the J call TRBJ2-7; 12 bases map to TRBD2. J gave up 0 bases and V 1 base, and 1 base lay outside the gene matches. CDR3 length: 16 residues. Germline CDR1 LNHDA, CDR2 SQIVND (reference sequence). Written as DNA, the CDR3 is TGTGCCAGTAGTATAGGGACTAGCGGGAACTCCTACGAGCAGTACTTC. It specifies CASSIGTSGNSYEQYF.

V is TRBV5-6 and J is TRBJ2-6; 7 bases are shared with TRBD1. The CDR3 runs to 14 residues. Germline CDR1 reads SGHDT; CDR2 reads YYEEEE. Germline trimming cut 6 bases from V and 2 bases from J; bases unmatched to any gene: 2. CDR3 sequence reads: CASNTGAGANVLTF. As DNA, the CDR3 is TGTGCCAGCAACACAGGGGCTGGGGCCAACGTCCTGACTTTC.

This rearrangement joins TRBV10-1 to TRBJ2-7; TRBD1 agrees at 11 bases. The CDR3 totals 16 residues. J was trimmed by 2 bases and V by 0 bases; bases with no gene match: 3. Germline V gives CDR1 WNHNN, CDR2 SYGVQD (reference sequence). CDR3 nucleotides: TGCGCCAGCAGTGAGTCGTTGGGACAGGGGGCCTACGAGCAGTACTTC. Translated, it gives CASSESLGQGAYEQYF.

This clone was detected only once. The same CDR3 is also encoded by other DNA sequences in this sample. CDR3 DNA sequence: TGCGCCAGCAGCCCCGGGACAAAAGTTGCCGGGGAGCTGTTTTTT. Translation: CASSPGTKVAGELFF. The chain uses TRBV5-1 and TRBJ2-2, with a weak D call TRBD1 (6 bases). Trimming stripped 4 bases from V and 6 bases from J, with 16 bases between. The CDR3 loop spans 15 amino acids. The germline gives CDR1 SGHRS, CDR2 YFSETQ. Complete variable domain (other parts from reference TRBV5-1 and TRBJ2-2): KAGVTQTPRYLIKTRGQQVTLSCSPISGHRSVSWYQQTPGQGLQFLFEYFSETQRNKGNFPGRFSGRQFSNSRSEMNVSTLELGDSALYLCASSPGTKVAGELFFGEGSRLTVL.

The chain combines TRBV25-1 with TRBJ1-3; 9 bases map to TRBD1. The CDR3 spans 12 residues. Germline CDR1 reads MGHDK; CDR2 reads SYGVNS. The J segment lost 7 bases and the V segment lost 6 bases, leaving 1 base of the junction unmatched. CDR3: CASRDRGNTIYF. The CDR3 region has the DNA TGTGCCAGCAGGGACAGGGGTAACACCATATATTTT.

The chain couples TRBV28 to TRBJ2-7, with a tentative D call TRBD1 (6 bases). The CDR3 length is 14 residues. Trimming pared 0 bases from V and 2 bases from J, leaving 8 bases between. The germline gives CDR1 MDHEN, CDR2 SYDVKM. For the CDR3, the DNA is TGTGCCAGCAGTTTATGGACAGGTACCTACGAGCAGTACTTC. Amino acid sequence: CASSLWTGTYEQYF.

This rearrangement joins TRBV11-1 to TRBJ2-2; 10 nucleotides align to TRBD1. The trim removed 6 bases at V and 6 bases at J, leaving 10 bases unmatched. Looked up from germline, CDR1 is SGHAT and CDR2 is FQDESV (reference sequence). The CDR3 is made up of 16 amino acids. In DNA form, the CDR3 reads TGTGCCAGCAGACGAGGGAGGGACAGGGGAGCCGGGGAGCTGTTTTTT. Protein: CASRRGRDRGAGELFF.

This clone was observed a single time. V gene TRBV10-3 combines with J gene TRBJ1-2, with a tentative D call TRBD1 (6 bases). Germline assignment: CDR1 ENHRY and CDR2 SYGVKD. The CDR3 covers 13 residues. V lost 4 bases, J lost 4 bases, and 10 bases lay in between. Written as DNA, the CDR3 is TGTGCCATCAGTGGGGACAATGTCTATGGCTACACCTTC. This translates into CAISGDNVYGYTF.

This clone has just a few counts. CDR3 DNA sequence: TGCGCCAGCAGGGGACTAGCGGGAGTCAATGAGCAGTTCTTC. Translated, it gives CASRGLAGVNEQFF. V usage is TRBV5-1 and J usage is TRBJ2-1, with 14 nucleotides matching TRBD2. Per the germline V gene, CDR1 is SGHRS and CDR2 is YFSETQ. V gave up 5 bases and J gave up 6 bases; unmatched junction bases: 1. CDR3 length equals 14 residues. Variable domain in full (rest from reference TRBV5-1 and TRBJ2-1): KAGVTQTPRYLIKTRGQQVTLSCSPISGHRSVSWYQQTPGQGLQFLFEYFSETQRNKGNFPGRFSGRQFSNSRSEMNVSTLELGDSALYLCASRGLAGVNEQFFGPGTRLTVL.

The gene calls are TRBV2 and TRBJ1-2; no clear D gene. CDR3 length: 13 residues. Germline CDR1 reads SNHLY; CDR2 reads FYNNEI. The germline V and J ends were trimmed by 6 bases and 7 bases, with 15 bases remaining between them. In DNA form, the CDR3 reads TGTGCCAGCAGCCCCGAAGGGAGAGGTGGCTACACCTTC. The encoded protein is CASSPEGRGGYTF.

The chain joins TRBV29-1 to TRBJ2-1, with TRBD2 matching over 14 bases. V gave up 6 bases and J gave up 0 bases; unmatched junction bases: 7. From germline, CDR1 is SQVTM and CDR2 ANQGSEA. This CDR3 is built from 17 residues. The CDR3 coding sequence is TGCAGCGTGGCCGGGACTAGCGGGGGACCCTCCTACAATGAGCAGTTCTTC. It is translated as CSVAGTSGGPSYNEQFF.

The sample holds a few counts of this clone. The CDR3 sequence: CASTARGGSFYEQYF. The CDR3 bases are TGTGCCAGCACCGCCAGGGGCGGGAGCTTCTACGAGCAGTACTTC. The V call is TRBV6-5, the J call TRBJ2-7; D possibly corresponds to TRBD2 (7 bases). This CDR3 contains 15 residues. Germline CDR1 and CDR2: MNHEY and SVGAGI. V was trimmed by 7 bases and J by 3 bases, leaving 19 bases between them.

V is TRBV14 and J is TRBJ2-7, with 9 nucleotides matching TRBD1. V was pared by 4 bases and J by 7 bases, with 8 bases of the junction left unmatched. The CDR3 runs 14 residues. Germline-derived CDR1 and CDR2 are SGHDN and FVKESK. The CDR3 spells CASSLLGQGREQYF. Here the CDR3 DNA reads TGTGCCAGCAGCCTATTGGGACAGGGCAGGGAGCAGTACTTC.

In the case of this clone: A much larger clone differs by one base, so this may be a read error. This specimen includes other DNA sequences encoding the same CDR3. Here the CDR3 reads CASSPSRGSGANVLTF. The CDR3 DNA sequence: TGTGCCAGCAGCCCATCACGCGGCAGTGGGGCCAACGTCCTGACTTTC. This chain joins TRBV21-1 and TRBJ2-6; TRBD2 is the table's D call, not checked against the DNA. TRBV21-1 is noted as a pseudogene. CDR3 length: 16 amino acids.

The rearrangement uses TRBV27 and TRBJ1-1; 7 positions agree with TRBD1. The V segment lost 11 bases and the J segment 3 bases; nucleotides outside the gene matches: 9. The germline gives CDR1 MNHEY, CDR2 SMNVEV (reference sequence). The CDR3 contains 13 residues. The CDR3 coding sequence is TGTGCCTCTTACAGGGGTAAGGACACTGAAGCTTTCTTT. Translating gives CASYRGKDTEAFF.

Remarks on this clone: This sample includes further DNA sequences coding for the same CDR3. V and J are TRBV5-1 and TRBJ1-3, with TRBD1 matching 7 bases. Per germline, CDR1 SGHRS and CDR2 YFSETQ. Trimming at V came to 2 bases and at J to 1 base, leaving 0 bases not matched to a gene. This CDR3 region has 14 residues. The CDR3 DNA follows: TGCGCCAGCAGCTTACAGGGGTCTGGAAACACCATATATTTT. This translates into CASSLQGSGNTIYF.